Presented here are 17 T cell receptor beta chains from one specimen sequenced in a study of graft-versus-host responses after intestinal transplantation. The researchers put roughly 200,000 CFSE-labeled responder cells into plates with roughly 200,000 irradiated, violet-dye-labeled stimulator cells. Assay: immunoSEQ multiplex PCR; the TCRdb copy retains only in-frame clones and omits some. The sample consists of roughly 20,000 clones, 40% to 50% of them appearing once. The sample consisted of alloreactive CD8+ T cells from a mixed lymphocyte reaction culture, taken before intestinal transplant. As to subset: CFSE-low proliferating T cells sorted from approximately 6-day pre-transplant mixed lymphocyte reaction (GvH or HvG direction). The receptors were gathered from a human patient who received an intestinal transplant.

The chain recombines TRBV18 with TRBJ1-2; the match to TRBD1 covers 8 bases. V trimming: 4 bases; J trimming: 4 bases; junction bases outside the gene matches: 5. The CDR3 runs 14 residues. Germline CDR1 KGHSH, CDR2 LQKENI. CDR3 residues: CASSLEQGGYGYTF. The CDR3 bases are TGTGCCAGCTCACTCGAACAGGGGGGCTATGGCTACACCTTC.

The V gene is TRBV6-5, the J gene TRBJ1-5; D unclear. Germline CDR1 MNHEY, CDR2 SVGAGI. The CDR3 contains 13 residues. V was cut by 5 bases and J by 2 bases, with 7 bases left in between. The CDR3 DNA reads as TGTGCCAGCAGTCAGGTGGGCAATCAGCCCCAGCATTTT. It yields the protein CASSQVGNQPQHF.

The rearrangement joins TRBV25-1 to TRBJ2-1; D ambiguous. The CDR3 sequence is 15 residues long. Germline V gene lookup returns CDR1 MGHDK and CDR2 SYGVNS. V dropped 1 base and J dropped 5 bases, with 12 bases sitting between them. The CDR3, as DNA: TGTGCCAGCAGTGAATCCCCACCAGCGAACAATGAGCAGTTCTTC. It codes for CASSESPPANNEQFF. Full variable domain (outside the CDR3, taken from reference TRBV25-1 and TRBJ2-1): EADIYQTPRYLVIGTGKKITLECSQTMGHDKMYWYQQDPGMELHLIHYSYGVNSTEKGDLSSESTVSRIRTEHFPLTLESARPSHTSQYLCASSESPPANNEQFFGPGTRLTVL.

This clone is a singleton in its sample. The gene calls are TRBV7-3 and TRBJ2-1; 8 nucleotides align to TRBD1. The CDR3 runs to 22 residues. V gave up 5 bases and J gave up 8 bases; unmatched junction bases: 32. Germline CDR1 is SGHTA and CDR2 is FQGTGA. This chain's CDR3 is CASSTNLRGLRWGPTQVDEQFF. The CDR3 nucleotides are TGTGCCAGCAGCACAAATCTCAGGGGGCTCCGCTGGGGGCCCACACAAGTGGATGAGCAGTTCTTC.

V gene TRBV27 combines with J gene TRBJ2-7, with 8 bases that match TRBD1. Germline CDR1 is MNHEY and CDR2 is SMNVEV (reference sequence). This CDR3 is built from 15 residues. J lost 3 bases, V lost 0 bases, and 4 bases had no gene match. The CDR3 DNA is TGTGCCAGCAGTTTATCGGGACAGGCCTTCTACGAGCAGTACTTC. Translated: CASSLSGQAFYEQYF.

This clone showed up just a few times. The genes are TRBV25-1 and TRBJ2-1; D unresolved. Trimming took 3 bases from V and 3 from J, leaving 12 bases between them. Germline V gives CDR1 MGHDK, CDR2 SYGVNS. The CDR3 is made up of 15 amino acids. The CDR3 DNA follows: TGTGCCAGCAGTGAGGGCCAGGTACTCTACAATGAGCAGTTCTTC. This encodes CASSEGQVLYNEQFF.

The chain links TRBV21-1 to TRBJ1-1. TRBV21-1 counts as a pseudogene. This CDR3 has 15 amino acids. In DNA form, the CDR3 reads TGTGCCAGCAATTGGCGGGACACTGAGAACACTGAAGCTTTCTTT. Its translation: CASNWRDTENTEAFF.

The genes are TRBV7-9 and TRBJ1-2, with 9 bases matching TRBD1. The ends lost 2 bases at V and 4 bases at J; junction bases unmatched: 8. This CDR3 has 16 residues. From germline, CDR1 is SEHNR and CDR2 FQNEAQ (reference sequence). CDR3: CASSLLPTGGVYGYTF. The CDR3 nucleotides read TGTGCCAGCAGCTTATTGCCGACAGGGGGGGTCTATGGCTACACCTTC.

A few counts support this clone. The chain joins TRBV27 to TRBJ1-1; possible D gene TRBD1, 6 bases. V was shortened by 3 bases and J by 0 bases, with 8 bases between the two germline ends. The CDR3 extends over 14 amino acids. Germline V CDR1 and CDR2: MNHEY, SMNVEV (reference sequence). The CDR3 spells CASSFQGMNTEAFF. CDR3 DNA sequence: TGTGCCAGCAGTTTCCAGGGGATGAACACTGAAGCTTTCTTT.

This chain connects TRBV9 to TRBJ1-6, with 10 bases matching TRBD1. CDR1 and CDR2 (germline): SGDLS, YYNGEE. The CDR3 is made up of 15 amino acids. V was pared by 4 bases and J by 5 bases, with 3 bases of the junction left unmatched. The chain's CDR3 is CASSPGTGDNSPLHF. The CDR3 bases are TGTGCCAGCAGCCCTGGGACAGGGGATAATTCACCCCTCCACTTT.

J is TRBJ1-2 and V is TRBV30; D perhaps matches TRBD1 (5 bases). The germline V gene has CDR1 GTSNPN and CDR2 SVGIG (reference sequence). This CDR3 spans 12 amino acids. For the CDR3, the DNA is TGTGCGGGGACGCAGATCTCCCTGGGCTACACCTTC. Residues: CAGTQISLGYTF.

This clone was found a few times. V gene TRBV7-3 combines with J gene TRBJ2-3; D gene unclear. CDR3 length: 16 amino acids. V lost 5 bases and J 1 base, leaving 16 bases between the germline ends. Germline lookup yields CDR1 SGHTA and CDR2 FQGTGA. This chain's CDR3 is CASSLLYGLGTDTQYF. CDR3 coding DNA: TGTGCCAGCAGCCTGTTGTACGGGTTGGGCACAGATACGCAGTATTTT.

Judged by abundance, this clone is medium-sized. The chain employs TRBV19 and TRBJ1-5; possibly TRBD1 for D (5 bases). This CDR3 contains 15 residues. V lost 5 bases and J 2 bases, leaving 13 bases between the germline ends. Germline CDR1 reads LNHDA; CDR2 reads SQIVND (reference sequence). The chain's CDR3 is CASSRAQGRNQPQHF. The CDR3 DNA follows: TGTGCCAGTAGTCGGGCGCAGGGACGCAATCAGCCCCAGCATTTT.

This clone was detected a few times. The chain couples TRBV27 to TRBJ2-2; no reliable D call. This CDR3 contains 12 residues. The V and J ends lost 7 bases and 4 bases respectively, with 7 bases between them. The germline V gene encodes CDR1 MNHEY and CDR2 SMNVEV (reference sequence). CDR3 in amino acids: CASTYLTGELFF. The CDR3 DNA follows: TGTGCCAGCACTTACCTCACCGGGGAGCTGTTTTTT.

V gene TRBV12-5 combines with J gene TRBJ1-5, with 7 bases aligning to TRBD1. The length of the CDR3 is 16 residues. The V and J ends lost 1 base and 1 base, in that order; junction bases with no gene match: 4. Looked up from germline, CDR1 is LGHNT and CDR2 is FRNRAP. Written as DNA, the CDR3 is TGTGCTAGTGGTTTGGAAAGAGGGGGCAGCAATCAGCCCCAGCATTTT. Translation: CASGLERGGSNQPQHF.

The chain joins TRBV28 to TRBJ2-3, with D tentatively TRBD2 (5 bases). Germline CDR1 and CDR2: MDHEN and SYDVKM. There are 14 residues in the CDR3. The V gene lost 6 bases and the J gene lost 0 bases, with 10 bases spanning the gap. CDR3 sequence (DNA): TGTGCCAGCAGGGTAGCGTCTAGCACAGATACGCAGTATTTT. Translated, it gives CASRVASSTDTQYF.

This clone was seen a few times. The chain uses TRBV19 and TRBJ1-5; TRBD1 aligns across 9 bases. Germline-derived CDR1 and CDR2 are LNHDA and SQIVND (reference sequence). The CDR3 sequence is 15 residues long. The ends lost 5 bases at V and 7 bases at J; junction bases unmatched: 9. CDR3 amino acids: CASSGGGQGWQPQHF. The DNA for the CDR3 is TGTGCCAGTAGTGGTGGGGGACAGGGTTGGCAGCCCCAGCATTTT.